This TCR beta chain appears in the sequencing data of a study of identical twins. Study-wide results and limits: Insertion counts were lower in abundant cord blood beta clonotypes, a trend that memory repertoires did not show. Zero-insertion analyses were open to partial confounding by invariant MAIT and iNKT cells.

TCRdb reprocessed the 5' RACE reads with MiXCR, giving one entry per CDR3 protein. The sample holds 700,000 or so distinct CDR3 sequences, around 8.6% seen once. This clonotype occurred a few times. The antigen is undetermined. These data also formed part of another study, on yellow fever vaccine responses in identical twins. That report notes: Twins showed a vaccine T cell response that reportedly seemed partly convergent, partly personalized.

Source material: PBMCs. The clonotype originates from a woman under 30 in good health.

DNA of the CDR3: TGTGCCAGTGGGACAGGGAGAGGGGTTGGCAATCAGCCCCAGCATTTT. Amino acids: CASGTGRGVGNQPQHF. The chain recombines TRBV27 with TRBJ1-5; 9 nucleotides line up with TRBD1. The CDR3 loop spans 16 amino acids. Trimming cost V 9 bases and J 2 bases; bases outside gene matches: 11. CDR1 MNHEY and CDR2 SMNVEV come from the germline V gene (reference sequence).